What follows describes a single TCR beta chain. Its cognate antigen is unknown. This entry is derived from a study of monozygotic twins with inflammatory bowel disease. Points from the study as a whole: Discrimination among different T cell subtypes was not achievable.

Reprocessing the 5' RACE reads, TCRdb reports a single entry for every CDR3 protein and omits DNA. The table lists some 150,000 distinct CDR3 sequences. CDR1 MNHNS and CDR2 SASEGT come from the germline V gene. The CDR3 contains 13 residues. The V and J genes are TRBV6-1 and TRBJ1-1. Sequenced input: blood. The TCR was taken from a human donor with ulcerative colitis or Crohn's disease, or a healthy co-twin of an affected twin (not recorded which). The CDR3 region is CASSQEVNTEAFF.